The text below deals with one TCR beta chain. Germline assignment: CDR1 LNHNV and CDR2 YYDKDF (reference sequence). The CDR3 is made up of 13 amino acids. With 2 bases removed from V and 5 bases from J, the gap between germline ends came to 4 bases. TCRbeta library construction was performed incorporating unique molecular identifiers. MiXCR, applied by TCRdb to the PCR reads, yields one record per CDR3 protein. The repertoire holds about 540,000 distinct CDR3 sequences, with about a sixth as singletons. This entry belongs to a study of T-cell reconstitution after alpha-beta-depleted transplantation in children.

The rearrangement links TRBV15 to TRBJ1-6; D is unclear. The sequence was obtained from a human donor who donated a stem cell graft to a child with acute lymphoblastic leukemia. This specimen was PBMCs from the stem cell graft donor, taken from the stem cell graft. This chain's CDR3 is CATSRFNNSPLHF. DNA for the CDR3: TGTGCCACCAGCAGATTTAATAATTCACCCCTCCACTTT.